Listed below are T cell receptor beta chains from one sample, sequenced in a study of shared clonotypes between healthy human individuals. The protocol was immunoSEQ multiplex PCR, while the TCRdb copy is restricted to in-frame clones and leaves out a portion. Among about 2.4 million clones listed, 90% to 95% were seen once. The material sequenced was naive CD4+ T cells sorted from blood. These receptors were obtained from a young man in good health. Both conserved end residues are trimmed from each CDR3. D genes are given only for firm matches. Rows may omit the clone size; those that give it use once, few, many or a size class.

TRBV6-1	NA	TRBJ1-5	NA	ASSEEGGYNQPQH
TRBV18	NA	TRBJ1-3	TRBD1	ASSPLSGTGSTGNTIY
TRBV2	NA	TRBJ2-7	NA	ASRPGLGPYEQY
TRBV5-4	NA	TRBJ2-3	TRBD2	ASSLDGRGLGDTQY
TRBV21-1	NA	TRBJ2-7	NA	ASSKEIGRAYEQY
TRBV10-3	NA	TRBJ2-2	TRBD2	AISRTLRGDTGELF
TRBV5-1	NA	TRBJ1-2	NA	ASRSTRADGYT
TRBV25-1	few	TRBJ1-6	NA	ASSELGGTSPLH
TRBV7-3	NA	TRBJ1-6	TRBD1	ASSAGQGRNSPLH
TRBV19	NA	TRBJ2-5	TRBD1	ASSKDRDETQY
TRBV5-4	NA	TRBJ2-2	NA	ASSGAPDGTGELF
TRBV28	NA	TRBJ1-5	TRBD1	ASSFPLTGRFDQPQH
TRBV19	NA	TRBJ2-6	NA	ASSIDTGYSGANVLT